Sequencing of this T cell receptor (beta chain) was carried out in a study of T-cell reconstitution after alpha-beta-depleted transplantation in children. General observations from the study: Several hundred expanded graft clones reportedly gave rise to the alpha-beta T cells present about two months after transplant.

In its sample, this clonotype was seen many times. The antigen is unknown. Researchers prepared the TCRbeta library using unique molecular identifiers, the study reports. TCRdb analysed the PCR reads with MiXCR anew, one entry per CDR3 protein. Of 400,000 to 550,000 distinct CDR3 sequences in the sample, about 10% were seen once. The V and J ends lost 7 bases and 4 bases, in that order; junction bases with no gene match: 6. CDR3 size: 13 residues. The chain carries TRBV12-3 or TRBV12-4 and TRBJ1-1, with 7 bases lining up with TRBD1. The sequencing here drew on PBMCs, taken before TCRalphabeta/CD19-depleted stem cell transplant. The receptor's source is a child under 10 years old with inherited bone marrow failure, due to receive a stem cell transplant. The CDR3 loop is CASKNRGFTEAFF. CDR3 bases: TGTGCCAGCAAGAACAGGGGTTTCACTGAAGCTTTCTTT.